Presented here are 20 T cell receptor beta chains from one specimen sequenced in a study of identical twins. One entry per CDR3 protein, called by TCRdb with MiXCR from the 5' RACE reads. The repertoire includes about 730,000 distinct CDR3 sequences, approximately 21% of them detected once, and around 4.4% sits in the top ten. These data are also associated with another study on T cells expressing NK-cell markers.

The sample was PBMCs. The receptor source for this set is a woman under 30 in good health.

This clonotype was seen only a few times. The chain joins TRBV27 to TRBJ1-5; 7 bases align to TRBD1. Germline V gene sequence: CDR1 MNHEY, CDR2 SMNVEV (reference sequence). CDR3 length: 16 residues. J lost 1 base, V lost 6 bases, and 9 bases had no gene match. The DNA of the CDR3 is TGTGCCAGCAGACCTGAGACAGGGCCGAGCAATCAGCCCCAGCATTTT. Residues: CASRPETGPSNQPQHF.

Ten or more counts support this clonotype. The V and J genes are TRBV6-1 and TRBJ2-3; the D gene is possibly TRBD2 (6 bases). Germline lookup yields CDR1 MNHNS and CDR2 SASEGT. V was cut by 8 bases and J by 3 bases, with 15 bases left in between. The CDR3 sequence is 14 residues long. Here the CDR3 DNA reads TGTGCCAGCGGGGCGGGTCGGGAGACAGATACGCAGTATTTT. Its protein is CASGAGRETDTQYF.

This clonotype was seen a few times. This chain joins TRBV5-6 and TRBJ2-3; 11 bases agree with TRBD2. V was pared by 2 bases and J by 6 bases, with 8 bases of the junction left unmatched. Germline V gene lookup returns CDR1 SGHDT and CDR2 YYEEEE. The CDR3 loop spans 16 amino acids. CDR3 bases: TGTGCCAGCAGCTTAGGACCGGCTAGCGGGAGGGATACGCAGTATTTT. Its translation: CASSLGPASGRDTQYF.

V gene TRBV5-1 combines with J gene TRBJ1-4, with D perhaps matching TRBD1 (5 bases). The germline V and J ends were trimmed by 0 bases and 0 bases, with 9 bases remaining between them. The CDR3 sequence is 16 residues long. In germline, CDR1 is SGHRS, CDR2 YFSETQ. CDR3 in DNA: TGCGCCAGCAGCTTGGACAGGAGCGCAACTAATGAAAAACTGTTTTTT. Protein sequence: CASSLDRSATNEKLFF.

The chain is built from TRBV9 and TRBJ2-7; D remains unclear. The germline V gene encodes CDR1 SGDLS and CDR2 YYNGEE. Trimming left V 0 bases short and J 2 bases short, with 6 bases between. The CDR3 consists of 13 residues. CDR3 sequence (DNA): TGTGCCAGCAGCGTAGGAAGCCCCTACGAGCAGTACTTC. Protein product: CASSVGSPYEQYF.

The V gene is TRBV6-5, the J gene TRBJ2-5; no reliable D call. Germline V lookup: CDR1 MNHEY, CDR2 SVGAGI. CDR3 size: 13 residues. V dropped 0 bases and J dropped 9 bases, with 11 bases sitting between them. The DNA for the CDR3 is TGTGCCAGCAGTTACTCGAATAGTCGGGCCCAGTACTTC. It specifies CASSYSNSRAQYF.

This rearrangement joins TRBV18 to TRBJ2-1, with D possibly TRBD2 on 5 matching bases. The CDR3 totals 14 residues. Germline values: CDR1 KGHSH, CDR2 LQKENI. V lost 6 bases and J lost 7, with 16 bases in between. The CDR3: CASSTRDLQNEQFF. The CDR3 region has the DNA TGTGCCAGCTCTACCCGGGATTTACAAAATGAGCAGTTCTTC.

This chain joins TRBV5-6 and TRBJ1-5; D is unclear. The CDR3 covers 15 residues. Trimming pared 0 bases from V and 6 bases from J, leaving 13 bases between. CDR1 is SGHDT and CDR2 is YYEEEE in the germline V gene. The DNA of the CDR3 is TGTGCCAGCAGCTTGGAGGCAGCGGCCGTTCAGCCCCAGCATTTT. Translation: CASSLEAAAVQPQHF.

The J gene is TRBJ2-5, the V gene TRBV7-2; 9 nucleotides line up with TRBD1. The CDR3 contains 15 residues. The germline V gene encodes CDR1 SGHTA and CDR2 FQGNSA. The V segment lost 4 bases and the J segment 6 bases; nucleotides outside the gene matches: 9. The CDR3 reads CASSYRGQGIKTQYF. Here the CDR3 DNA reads TGTGCCAGCAGCTACCGAGGACAGGGGATAAAGACCCAGTACTTC.

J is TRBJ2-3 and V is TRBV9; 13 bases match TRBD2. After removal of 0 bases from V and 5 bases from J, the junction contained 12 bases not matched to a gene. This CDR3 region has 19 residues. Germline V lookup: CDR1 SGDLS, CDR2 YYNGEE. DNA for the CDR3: TGTGCCAGCAGCGTAGTTGAACTAGCGGGAGGGCCTACGGTAGATACGCAGTATTTT. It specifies CASSVVELAGGPTVDTQYF.

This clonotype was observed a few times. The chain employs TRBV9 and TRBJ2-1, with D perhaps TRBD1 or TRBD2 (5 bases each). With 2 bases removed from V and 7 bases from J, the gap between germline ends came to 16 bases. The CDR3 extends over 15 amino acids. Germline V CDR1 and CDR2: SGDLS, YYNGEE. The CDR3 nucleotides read TGTGCCAGCAGCGTTAGCGTACAGGCAGGGAATGAGCAGTTCTTC. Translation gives CASSVSVQAGNEQFF.

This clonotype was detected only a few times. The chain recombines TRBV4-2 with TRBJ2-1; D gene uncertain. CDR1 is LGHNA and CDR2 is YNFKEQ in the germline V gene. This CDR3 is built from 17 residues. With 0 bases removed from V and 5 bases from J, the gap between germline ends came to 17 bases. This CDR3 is CASSQDHARKGHNEQFF. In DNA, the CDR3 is TGTGCCAGCAGCCAAGATCATGCGCGGAAGGGCCACAATGAGCAGTTCTTC.

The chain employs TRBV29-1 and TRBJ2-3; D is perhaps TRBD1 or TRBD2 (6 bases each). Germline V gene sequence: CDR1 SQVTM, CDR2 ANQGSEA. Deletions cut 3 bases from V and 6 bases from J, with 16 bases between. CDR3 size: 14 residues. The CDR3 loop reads CSVDRGLMLDTQYF. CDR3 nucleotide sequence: TGCAGCGTTGATCGGGGGCTGATGTTGGATACGCAGTATTTT.

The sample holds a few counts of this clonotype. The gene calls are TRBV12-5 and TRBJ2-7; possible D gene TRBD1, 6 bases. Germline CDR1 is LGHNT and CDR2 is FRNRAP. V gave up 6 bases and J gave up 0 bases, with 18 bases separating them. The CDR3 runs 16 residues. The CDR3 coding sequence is TGTGCTAGTGGCCCTTCAGGACAGAACTACTCCTACGAGCAGTACTTC. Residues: CASGPSGQNYSYEQYF. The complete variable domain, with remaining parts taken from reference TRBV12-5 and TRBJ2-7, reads DARVTQTPRHKVTEMGQEVTMRCQPILGHNTVFWYRQTMMQGLELLAYFRNRAPLDDSGMPKDRFSAEMPDATLATLKIQPSEPRDSAVYFCASGPSGQNYSYEQYFGPGTRLTVT.

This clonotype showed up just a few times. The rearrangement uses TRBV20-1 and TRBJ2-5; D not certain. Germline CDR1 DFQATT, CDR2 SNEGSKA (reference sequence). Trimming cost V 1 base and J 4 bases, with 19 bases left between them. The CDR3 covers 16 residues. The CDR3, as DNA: TGCAGTGCTAGAGTTGGTGAACATTCCCCAGGAGAGACCCAGTACTTC. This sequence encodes CSARVGEHSPGETQYF.

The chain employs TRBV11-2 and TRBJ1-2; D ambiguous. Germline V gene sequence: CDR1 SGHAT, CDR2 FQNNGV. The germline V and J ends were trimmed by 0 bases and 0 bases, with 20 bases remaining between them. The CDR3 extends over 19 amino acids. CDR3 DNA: TGTGCCAGCAGCTTAGACGGGGAATGGGGATTTCCCACTAACTATGGCTACACCTTC. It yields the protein CASSLDGEWGFPTNYGYTF.

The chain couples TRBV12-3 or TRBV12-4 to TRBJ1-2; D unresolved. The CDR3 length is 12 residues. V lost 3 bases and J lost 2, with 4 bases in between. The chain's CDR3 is CASSFSNYGYTF. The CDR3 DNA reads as TGTGCCAGCAGTTTCTCCAACTATGGCTACACCTTC.

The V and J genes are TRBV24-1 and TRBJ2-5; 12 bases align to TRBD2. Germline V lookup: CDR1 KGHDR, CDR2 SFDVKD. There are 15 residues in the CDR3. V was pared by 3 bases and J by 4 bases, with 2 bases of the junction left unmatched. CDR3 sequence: CATSDPGLAGETQYF. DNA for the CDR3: TGTGCCACCAGTGATCCGGGACTAGCGGGAGAGACCCAGTACTTC.

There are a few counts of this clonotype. CDR3 loop: CASSRWPENSYNEQFF. CDR3 nucleotide sequence: TGTGCCAGCAGCCGATGGCCTGAAAACTCCTACAATGAGCAGTTCTTC. J is TRBJ2-1 and V is TRBV4-2; no reliable D call. From germline, CDR1 is LGHNA and CDR2 YNFKEQ. The germline V and J ends were trimmed by 4 bases and 0 bases, with 13 bases remaining between them. The CDR3 totals 16 residues.

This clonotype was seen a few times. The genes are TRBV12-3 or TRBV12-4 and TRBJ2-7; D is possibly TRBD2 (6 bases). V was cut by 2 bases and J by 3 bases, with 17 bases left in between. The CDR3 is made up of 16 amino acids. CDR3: CASSLSFGGRGYEQYF. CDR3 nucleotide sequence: TGTGCCAGCAGTTTAAGCTTCGGAGGGAGAGGCTACGAGCAGTACTTC.